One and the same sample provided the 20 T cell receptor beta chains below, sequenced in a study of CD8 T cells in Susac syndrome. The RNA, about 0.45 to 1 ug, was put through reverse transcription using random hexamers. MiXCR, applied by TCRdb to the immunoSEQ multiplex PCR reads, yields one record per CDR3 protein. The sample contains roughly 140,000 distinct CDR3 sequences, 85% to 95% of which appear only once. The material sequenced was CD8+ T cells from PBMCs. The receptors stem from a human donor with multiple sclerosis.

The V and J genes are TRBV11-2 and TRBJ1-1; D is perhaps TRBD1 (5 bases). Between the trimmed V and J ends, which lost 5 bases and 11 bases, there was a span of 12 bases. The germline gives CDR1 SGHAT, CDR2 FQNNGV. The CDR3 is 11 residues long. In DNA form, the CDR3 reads TGTGCCAGCAGCCGGGGGGTCTTGGCTTTCTTT. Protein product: CASSRGVLAFF. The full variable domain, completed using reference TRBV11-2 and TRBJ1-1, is EAGVAQSPRYKIIEKRQSVAFWCNPISGHATLYWYQQILGQGPKLLIQFQNNGVVDDSQLPKDRFSAERLKGVDSTLKIQPAKLEDSAVYLCASSRGVLAFFGQGTRLTVV.

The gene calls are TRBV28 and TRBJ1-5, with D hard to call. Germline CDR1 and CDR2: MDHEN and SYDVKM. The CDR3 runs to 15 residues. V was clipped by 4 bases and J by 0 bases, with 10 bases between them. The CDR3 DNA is TGTGCCAGCAGTTCCTCGTATTATAGCAATCAGCCCCAGCATTTT. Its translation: CASSSSYYSNQPQHF.

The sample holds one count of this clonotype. This CDR3 is CASSLTTDGYSYEQYF. In DNA form, the CDR3 reads TGTGCCAGCAGCTTAACAACGGACGGCTACTCCTACGAGCAGTACTTC. The rearrangement links TRBV7-9 to TRBJ2-7; D call uncertain. Germline V gene data show CDR1 as SEHNR and CDR2 as FQNEAQ (reference sequence). The V end was cut by 2 bases, the J end by 0 bases, with 14 bases between. There are 16 residues in the CDR3.

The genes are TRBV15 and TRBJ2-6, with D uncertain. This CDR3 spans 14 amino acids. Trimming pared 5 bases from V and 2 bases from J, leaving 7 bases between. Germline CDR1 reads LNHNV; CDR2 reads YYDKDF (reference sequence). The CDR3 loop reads CATSHVTGANVLTF. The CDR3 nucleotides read TGTGCCACCAGCCACGTGACTGGGGCCAACGTCCTGACTTTC.

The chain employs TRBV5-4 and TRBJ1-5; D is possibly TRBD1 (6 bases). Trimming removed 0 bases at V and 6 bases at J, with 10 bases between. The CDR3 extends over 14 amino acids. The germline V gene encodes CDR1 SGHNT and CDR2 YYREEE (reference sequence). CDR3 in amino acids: CASSLAGVGQPQHF. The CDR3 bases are TGTGCCAGCAGCTTGGCAGGGGTTGGTCAGCCCCAGCATTTT. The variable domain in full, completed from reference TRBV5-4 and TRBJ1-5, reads ETGVTQSPTHLIKTRGQQVTLRCSSQSGHNTVSWYQQALGQGPQFIFQYYREEENGRGNFPPRFSGLQFPNYSSELNVNALELDDSALYLCASSLAGVGQPQHFGDGTRLSIL.

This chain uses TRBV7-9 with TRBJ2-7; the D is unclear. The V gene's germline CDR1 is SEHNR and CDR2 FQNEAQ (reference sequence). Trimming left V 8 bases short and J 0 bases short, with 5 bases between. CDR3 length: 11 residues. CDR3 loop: CASASSYEQYF. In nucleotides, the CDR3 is TGTGCCAGCGCGAGCTCCTACGAGCAGTACTTC. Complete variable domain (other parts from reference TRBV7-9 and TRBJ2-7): DTGVSQNPRHKITKRGQNVTFRCDPISEHNRLYWYRQTLGQGPEFLTYFQNEAQLEKSRLLSDRFSAERPKGSFSTLEIQRTEQGDSAMYLCASASSYEQYFGPGTRLTVT.

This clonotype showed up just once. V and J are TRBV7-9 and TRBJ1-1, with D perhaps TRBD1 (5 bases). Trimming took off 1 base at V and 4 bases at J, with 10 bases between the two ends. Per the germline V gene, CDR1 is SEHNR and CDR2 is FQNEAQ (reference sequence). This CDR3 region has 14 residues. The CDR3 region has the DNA TGTGCCAGCAGCTTAGTTCAGGGTGCCACTGAAGCTTTCTTT. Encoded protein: CASSLVQGATEAFF.

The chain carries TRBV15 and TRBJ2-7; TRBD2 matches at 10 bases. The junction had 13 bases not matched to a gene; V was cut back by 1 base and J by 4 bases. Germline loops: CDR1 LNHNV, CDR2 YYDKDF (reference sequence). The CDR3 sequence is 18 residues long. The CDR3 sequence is CATSRVPLGLAGVYEQYF. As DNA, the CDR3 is TGTGCCACCAGCAGAGTCCCCTTGGGGCTAGCGGGGGTGTACGAGCAGTACTTC.

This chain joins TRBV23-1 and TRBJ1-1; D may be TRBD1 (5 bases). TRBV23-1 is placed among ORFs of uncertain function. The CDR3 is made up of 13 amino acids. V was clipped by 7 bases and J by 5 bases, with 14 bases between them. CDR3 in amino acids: CASTRQMGTEAFF. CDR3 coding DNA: TGCGCCAGCACGAGACAGATGGGGACTGAAGCTTTCTTT.

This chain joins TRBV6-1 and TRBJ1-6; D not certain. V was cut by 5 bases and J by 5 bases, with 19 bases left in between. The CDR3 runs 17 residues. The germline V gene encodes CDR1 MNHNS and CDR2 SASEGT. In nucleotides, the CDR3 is TGTGCCAGCAGTCCTACCTATCGTCCCGGTAATAATTCACCCCTCCACTTT. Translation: CASSPTYRPGNNSPLHF.

The CDR3 is CASTPRREIYEQYF. CDR3 sequence (DNA): TGTGCCAGCACCCCCCGGAGGGAAATCTACGAGCAGTACTTC. The chain carries TRBV28 and TRBJ2-7, with D possibly being TRBD2 (6 bases). The germline V gene encodes CDR1 MDHEN and CDR2 SYDVKM. This CDR3 has 14 residues. Trimming stripped 7 bases from V and 3 bases from J, with 16 bases between.

The DNA of the CDR3 is TGTGCCTCGGGACAGGAAAATAGACCGAGTGGCTACACCTTC. This codes for CASGQENRPSGYTF. The J gene is TRBJ1-2, the V gene TRBV30, with TRBD1 identical over 8 bases. Trimming removed 7 bases from V and 7 bases from J; junction bases left unmatched: 14. Looked up from germline, CDR1 is GTSNPN and CDR2 is SVGIG (reference sequence). This CDR3 comprises 14 residues.

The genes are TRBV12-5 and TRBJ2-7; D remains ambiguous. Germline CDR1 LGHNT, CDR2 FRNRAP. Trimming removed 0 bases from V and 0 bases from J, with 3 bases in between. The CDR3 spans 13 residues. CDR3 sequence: CASGLVLSYEQYF. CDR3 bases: TGTGCTAGTGGTTTGGTACTCTCCTACGAGCAGTACTTC.

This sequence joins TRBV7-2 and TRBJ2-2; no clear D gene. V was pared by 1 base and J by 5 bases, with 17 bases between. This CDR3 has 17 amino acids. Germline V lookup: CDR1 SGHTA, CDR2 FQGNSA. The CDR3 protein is CASSLERRRGPTGELFF. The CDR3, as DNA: TGTGCCAGCAGCTTAGAGAGACGCAGAGGACCAACCGGGGAGCTGTTTTTT.

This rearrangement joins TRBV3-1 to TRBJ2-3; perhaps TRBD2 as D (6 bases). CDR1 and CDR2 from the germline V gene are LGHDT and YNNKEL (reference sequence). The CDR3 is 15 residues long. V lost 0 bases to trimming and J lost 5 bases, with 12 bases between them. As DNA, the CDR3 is TGTGCCAGCAGCCAAGAAGGCGGGGCCAGAGATACGCAGTATTTT. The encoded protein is CASSQEGGARDTQYF.

The CDR3 bases are TGTGCCTGGAGTCGGGTCAGCTTCTATGGCTACACCTTC. It translates to CAWSRVSFYGYTF. The chain uses TRBV30 and TRBJ1-2; D is ambiguous. Per germline, CDR1 GTSNPN and CDR2 SVGIG (reference sequence). V gave up 2 bases and J gave up 4 bases, with 11 bases separating them. CDR3 length: 13 amino acids.

The CDR3 DNA reads as TGTGCCAGCAGCTTAGATGAGGAGACTAACTATGGCTACACCTTC. It codes for CASSLDEETNYGYTF. V usage is TRBV11-3 and J usage is TRBJ1-2; D ambiguous. Trimming cost V 0 bases and J 0 bases, with 8 bases left between them. Germline V gives CDR1 SGHNT, CDR2 YENEEA. CDR3 length: 15 amino acids.

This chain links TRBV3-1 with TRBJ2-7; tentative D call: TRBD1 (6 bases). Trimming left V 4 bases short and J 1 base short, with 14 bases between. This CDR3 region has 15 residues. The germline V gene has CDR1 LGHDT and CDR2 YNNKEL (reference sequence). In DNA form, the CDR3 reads TGTGCCAGCAGCCCCGGCCCGGGGACATCCTACGAGCAGTACTTC. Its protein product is CASSPGPGTSYEQYF.

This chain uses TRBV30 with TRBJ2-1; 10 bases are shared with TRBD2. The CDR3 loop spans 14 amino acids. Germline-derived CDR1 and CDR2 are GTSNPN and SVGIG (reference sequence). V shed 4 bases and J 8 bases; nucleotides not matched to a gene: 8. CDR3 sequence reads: CAWNLAGDEDEQFF. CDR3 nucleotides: TGTGCCTGGAACCTAGCGGGGGATGAGGATGAGCAGTTCTTC.

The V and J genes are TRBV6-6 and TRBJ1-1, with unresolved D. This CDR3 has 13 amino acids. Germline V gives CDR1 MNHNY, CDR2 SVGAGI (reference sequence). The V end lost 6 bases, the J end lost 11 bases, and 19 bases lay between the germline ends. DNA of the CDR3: TGTGCCAGCAGCCATCTCAGCCAGTCGGAGGCTTTCTTT. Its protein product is CASSHLSQSEAFF.